The clone carrying this TCR beta chain was found many times. Its matching antigen is unknown. Quantitative 5'-RACE with molecular barcodes produced the TCR beta libraries. TCRdb used MiXCR to reprocess the 5' RACE reads, holding one entry per CDR3 protein. The data show 150,000 to 200,000 distinct CDR3 sequences, 10% to 15% seen once. These data are taken from a study of CD8 T cells in ankylosing spondylitis. Findings and limits, study-wide: Disease-associated clonotypes exhibited CD8+ identity and were relatively infrequent in peripheral blood. What appeared characteristic of ankylosing spondylitis blood was a TCR beta motif of 7 or 8 highly homologous variants. Both synovial fluid and blood in reactive arthritis had previously been reported to carry some motif variants.

Specimen: blood, either unsorted or a sorted T cell fraction (not recorded which). This receptor was identified in a female donor with ankylosing spondylitis or in good health (not recorded which).

CDR3 coding DNA: TGTGCCAGCAGCCCCGGAGAGGGGCCAGTAGATACGCAGTATTTT. Translation gives CASSPGEGPVDTQYF. The chain couples TRBV6-1 to TRBJ2-3, with D perhaps TRBD1 or TRBD2 (5 bases each). This CDR3 is built from 15 residues. The germline gives CDR1 MNHNS, CDR2 SASEGT. Trimming took off 6 bases at V and 5 bases at J, with 18 bases between the two ends.